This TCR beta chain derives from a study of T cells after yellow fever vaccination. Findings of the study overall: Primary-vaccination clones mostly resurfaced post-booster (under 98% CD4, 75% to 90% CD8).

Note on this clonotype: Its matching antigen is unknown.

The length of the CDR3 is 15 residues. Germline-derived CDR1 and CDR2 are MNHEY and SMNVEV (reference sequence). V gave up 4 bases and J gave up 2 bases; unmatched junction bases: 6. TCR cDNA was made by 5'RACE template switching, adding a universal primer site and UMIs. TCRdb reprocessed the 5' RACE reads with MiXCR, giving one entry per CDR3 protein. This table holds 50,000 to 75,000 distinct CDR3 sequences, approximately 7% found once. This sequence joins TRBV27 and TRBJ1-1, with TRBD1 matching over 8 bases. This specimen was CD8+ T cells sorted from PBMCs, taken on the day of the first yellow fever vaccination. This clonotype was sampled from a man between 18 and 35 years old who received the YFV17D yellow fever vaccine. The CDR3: CASSWIGQGNTEAFF. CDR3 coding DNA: TGTGCCAGCAGTTGGATTGGACAGGGCAACACTGAAGCTTTCTTT.